This T cell receptor (beta chain) comes out of a study of Tregs in tolerant kidney transplant recipients. For this clone: Its antigen is as yet unknown. The read halts 3 residues ahead of the CDR3 end, with the missing end drawn from the germline J gene.

The CDR3 covers 14 residues. In germline, CDR1 is DFQATT, CDR2 SNEGSKA (reference sequence). Notes on the study in general: Tregs expanded with activated donor B cells seemed most donor-specific. In tolerant patients, donor-specific Tregs outgrew total Tregs, suggesting antigen-driven expansion.

Unstimulated regulatory T cells (CD4+CD25+CD127-), CD4+CD25- non-regulatory cells, CD4 and CD8 cells were FACS-sorted from thawed PBMCs. The assay was immunoSEQ multiplex PCR, and TCRdb's table has in-frame clones only and misses some. The sample's table shows 50,000 or so clones. The chain is built from TRBV20-1 and TRBJ1-3; D may be TRBD1 (5 bases). This TCR came from a human donor who received a combined kidney and bone marrow transplant. The sequencing used CD4+ T cells from blood, collected before the transplant. The part of the CDR3 DNA that was read is TGCAGTGCTAGAGACCGAGACCCGGGACTAGCT. It translates to CSARDRDPGLA. The CDR3 in full is CSARDRDPGLAIYF.